Following are 29 T cell receptor beta chains from one sample sequenced in a study of cytomegalovirus exposure and HLA in healthy donors. Vbeta (60) and Jbeta (13) primers were used in the PCR. The data were produced by immunoSEQ multiplex PCR, yet TCRdb's version contains in-frame clones alone and is incomplete. The table lists about 89,000 clones, 64% of them singletons, with about 2.5% in the top ten. Material: PBMCs. These receptors were obtained from a human donor in good health.

The CDR3 sequence is CAWGLPGTGYGQPQHF. CDR3 bases: TGTGCCTGGGGCCTACCCGGGACAGGGTATGGTCAGCCCCAGCATTTT. The chain carries TRBV30 and TRBJ1-5; 9 bases are a match to TRBD1. J gave up 6 bases and V 5 bases, and 14 bases lay outside the gene matches. Germline V gene sequence: CDR1 GTSNPN, CDR2 SVGIG (reference sequence). This CDR3 is built from 16 residues.

The count of this clone is one. The chain combines TRBV29-1 with TRBJ1-4; D is possibly TRBD1 (5 bases). This CDR3 has 14 amino acids. Trimming shortened V by 3 bases and J by 7 bases, and 15 bases separated the two germline ends. Germline loops: CDR1 SQVTM, CDR2 ANQGSEA. CDR3 region: CSVDFQGTGEKLFF. Here the CDR3 DNA reads TGCAGCGTTGATTTTCAGGGCACGGGTGAAAAACTGTTTTTT.

V is TRBV9 and J is TRBJ1-4; D uncertain. V lost 0 bases and J 4 bases, leaving 10 bases between the germline ends. Germline CDR1 reads SGDLS; CDR2 reads YYNGEE. The CDR3 is 15 residues long. The CDR3 DNA reads as TGTGCCAGCAGCGTAGGGCCAGGACTTAATGAAAAACTGTTTTTT. It yields the protein CASSVGPGLNEKLFF.

The chain carries TRBV7-9 and TRBJ1-1, with TRBD1 as a possible D gene (6 bases). The germline V and J ends were trimmed by 5 bases and 0 bases, with 19 bases remaining between them. The CDR3 is 17 amino acids. Germline values: CDR1 SEHNR, CDR2 FQNEAQ (reference sequence). CDR3 amino acids: CASSAGQRIGMNTEAFF. For the CDR3, the DNA is TGTGCCAGCAGCGCCGGACAGCGGATTGGTATGAACACTGAAGCTTTCTTT.

The CDR3 is CASSLGGRGDTEAFF. The CDR3 region has the DNA TGTGCCAGCAGCTTGGGAGGCAGGGGGGACACTGAAGCTTTCTTT. The gene calls are TRBV5-4 and TRBJ1-1; 7 bases agree with TRBD1. CDR1 and CDR2 (germline): SGHNT, YYREEE (reference sequence). The V and J ends lost 0 bases and 3 bases, in that order; junction bases with no gene match: 5. The CDR3 is 15 amino acids.

This chain joins TRBV7-3 and TRBJ2-1, with 10 bases identical to TRBD2. The CDR3 contains 19 residues. CDR1 and CDR2 (germline): SGHTA, FQGTGA. V shed 5 bases, J shed 6 bases, and the junction held 19 bases outside the gene matches. This chain's CDR3 is CASSPRERGGFQSTNEQFF. The DNA for the CDR3 is TGTGCCAGCAGCCCCAGAGAGCGGGGGGGTTTTCAAAGCACCAATGAGCAGTTCTTC.

To note about this clone: Additional DNA sequences in this sample encode the identical CDR3. The chain recombines TRBV11-3 with TRBJ1-1; D uncertain. Trimming left V 1 base short and J 2 bases short, with 5 bases between. This CDR3 is 13 amino acids long. CDR1 and CDR2 (germline): SGHNT, YENEEA. The CDR3 nucleotides are TGTGCCAGCAGCTTAGGCGGAAACACTGAAGCTTTCTTT. Translated, it gives CASSLGGNTEAFF. The whole variable domain, remainder taken from reference TRBV11-3 and TRBJ1-1, is EAGVVQSPRYKIIEKKQPVAFWCNPISGHNTLYWYLQNLGQGPELLIRYENEEAVDDSQLPKDRFSAERLKGVDSTLKIQPAELGDSAVYLCASSLGGNTEAFFGQGTRLTVV.

The chain joins TRBV7-3 to TRBJ2-5; 7 bases are shared with TRBD1. Germline V gene sequence: CDR1 SGHTA, CDR2 FQGTGA. J lost 11 bases, V lost 5 bases, and 14 bases had no gene match. The CDR3 is 14 amino acids. CDR3 region: CASSAQTGSTEQYF. The CDR3 DNA sequence: TGTGCCAGCAGCGCTCAGACAGGGTCTACGGAGCAGTACTTC. Complete variable domain (other parts from reference TRBV7-3 and TRBJ2-5): GAGVSQTPSNKVTEKGKYVELRCDPISGHTALYWYRQSLGQGPEFLIYFQGTGAADDSGLPNDRFFAVRPEGSVSTLKIQRTERGDSAVYLCASSAQTGSTEQYFGPGTRLLVL.

The chain carries TRBV7-6 and TRBJ1-5; D remains unclear. V was cut by 4 bases and J by 5 bases, with 9 bases left in between. Germline values: CDR1 SGHVS, CDR2 FNYEAQ. The length of the CDR3 is 13 residues. CDR3 DNA: TGTGCCAGCAGCTCTATCGGGGATCAGCCCCAGCATTTT. Residues: CASSSIGDQPQHF.

The V call is TRBV5-5, the J call TRBJ1-1, with D tentatively TRBD1 (5 bases). The germline V gene has CDR1 SGHKS and CDR2 YYEKEE (reference sequence). V lost 1 base, J lost 0 bases, and 10 bases lay in between. The CDR3 is made up of 15 amino acids. The CDR3: CASSLTGAVNTEAFF. The CDR3 nucleotides read TGTGCCAGCAGCTTGACAGGTGCTGTGAACACTGAAGCTTTCTTT. Complete variable domain (other parts from reference TRBV5-5 and TRBJ1-1): DAGVTQSPTHLIKTRGQQVTLRCSPISGHKSVSWYQQVLGQGPQFIFQYYEKEERGRGNFPDRFSARQFPNYSSELNVNALLLGDSALYLCASSLTGAVNTEAFFGQGTRLTVV.

This clone showed up just a few times. Germline is not matched at one junction end, which may reflect a read error. The rearrangement uses TRBV7-7 and TRBJ1-3; no clear D. CDR1 and CDR2 (germline): SSHAT, FNYEAQ (reference sequence). CDR3 length equals 13 residues. The CDR3 is CASSTSAGNTIYF. In nucleotides, the CDR3 is TGTGCTAGCAGCACTAGTGCGGGAAACACCATATATTTT. Looking up the rest from reference TRBV7-7 and TRBJ1-3 gives the full variable domain: GAGVSQSPRYKVTKRGQDVTLRCDPISSHATLYWYQQALGQGPEFLTYFNYEAQPDKSGLPSDRFSAERPEGSISTLTIQRTEQRDSAMYRCASSTSAGNTIYFGEGSWLTVV.

The chain carries TRBV6-1 and TRBJ2-6; 11 bases align to TRBD1. Germline V CDR1 and CDR2: MNHNS, SASEGT. V was clipped by 4 bases and J by 2 bases; unmatched bases: 7. The CDR3 loop spans 18 amino acids. DNA for the CDR3: TGTGCCAGCAGTGCGACCGGGACAGGGGGGACTGGGGCCAACGTCCTGACTTTC. This encodes CASSATGTGGTGANVLTF.

This clone has a handful of counts. The CDR3 loop reads CASSGAAGEKLFF. CDR3 DNA sequence: TGTGCCAGTAGTGGGGCAGCAGGGGAAAAACTGTTTTTT. This chain uses TRBV19 with TRBJ1-4; weak D call: TRBD1 (5 bases). V was trimmed by 5 bases and J by 8 bases, leaving 12 bases between them. Looked up from germline, CDR1 is LNHDA and CDR2 is SQIVND (reference sequence). CDR3 length: 13 residues.

This chain links TRBV7-9 with TRBJ2-2; perhaps TRBD1 as D (6 bases). The V gene's germline CDR1 is SEHNR and CDR2 FQNEAQ (reference sequence). The CDR3 spans 18 residues. V lost 2 bases to trimming and J lost 2 bases, with 18 bases between them. The CDR3 protein is CASSLRPPGAINTGELFF. The CDR3 DNA is TGTGCCAGCAGCTTACGGCCGCCAGGGGCGATAAACACCGGGGAGCTGTTTTTT.

The chain carries TRBV6-5 and TRBJ1-5; D possibly corresponds to TRBD1 (6 bases). Germline assignment: CDR1 MNHEY and CDR2 SVGAGI. V was shortened by 10 bases and J by 2 bases, with 15 bases between the two germline ends. The CDR3 length is 14 residues. CDR3 in amino acids: CATRRYRGNQPQHF. Written as DNA, the CDR3 is TGTGCCACTCGACGGTACAGGGGCAATCAGCCCCAGCATTTT.

This clone was detected once. The gene calls are TRBV7-9 and TRBJ2-7; TRBD1 matches at 7 bases. The length of the CDR3 is 16 residues. Germline CDR1 is SEHNR and CDR2 is FQNEAQ (reference sequence). The V segment lost 1 base and the J segment 0 bases; nucleotides outside the gene matches: 6. CDR3 in DNA: TGTGCCAGCAGCTTAGTGCTGACAGGGAGCTCCTACGAGCAGTACTTC. Translating it yields CASSLVLTGSSYEQYF.

This chain joins TRBV7-2 and TRBJ1-1; 9 bases map to TRBD1. Germline CDR1 and CDR2: SGHTA and FQGNSA. The trim removed 3 bases at V and 0 bases at J, leaving 5 bases unmatched. The CDR3 extends over 16 amino acids. The CDR3 region has the DNA TGTGCCAGCAGCTTCGAACAGGGGGCCGTGAACACTGAAGCTTTCTTT. Its protein is CASSFEQGAVNTEAFF.

This clone occurred a few times. J is TRBJ2-5 and V is TRBV10-1, with TRBD1 identical over 9 bases. V shed 3 bases, J shed 4 bases, and the junction held 12 bases outside the gene matches. Germline V gene lookup returns CDR1 WNHNN and CDR2 SYGVQD (reference sequence). The CDR3 is 17 amino acids. The CDR3 reads CASSEEGNGTGRETQYF. CDR3 DNA: TGCGCCAGCAGTGAAGAGGGTAATGGGACAGGGAGAGAGACCCAGTACTTC.

This clone was found once. The chain employs TRBV5-6 and TRBJ2-5; 10 bases align to TRBD1. The V and J ends lost 5 bases and 5 bases, in that order; junction bases with no gene match: 6. The CDR3 is 14 amino acids. Germline V gene sequence: CDR1 SGHDT, CDR2 YYEEEE. This CDR3 is CASRGQGIWETQYF. For the CDR3, the DNA is TGTGCCAGCAGGGGACAGGGGATATGGGAGACCCAGTACTTC.

This chain uses TRBV2 with TRBJ1-1, with unresolved D. The CDR3 contains 13 residues. Trimming shortened V by 8 bases and J by 0 bases, and 10 bases separated the two germline ends. Germline CDR1 is SNHLY and CDR2 is FYNNEI. CDR3 region: CASHGQVNTEAFF. CDR3 DNA: TGTGCCAGCCATGGGCAAGTGAACACTGAAGCTTTCTTT.

This clone came up a few times. This sequence joins TRBV5-1 and TRBJ2-2; 7 nucleotides match TRBD1. The CDR3 sequence is 15 residues long. Germline loops: CDR1 SGHRS, CDR2 YFSETQ. Trimming at V came to 1 base and at J to 3 bases, leaving 3 bases not matched to a gene. DNA of the CDR3: TGCGCCAGCAGCTTGATAGGGGGCTACACCGGGGAGCTGTTTTTT. Translating gives CASSLIGGYTGELFF.

V is TRBV4-3 and J is TRBJ2-1; 8 bases align to TRBD1. The CDR3 contains 15 residues. Trimming took 6 bases from V and 2 from J; bases not matched to a gene: 6. Germline V CDR1 and CDR2: LGHNA, YSLEER. The CDR3 bases are TGCGCCAGCAGTCACACAGGGGGACCCTACAATGAGCAGTTCTTC. Its translation is CASSHTGGPYNEQFF.

This chain links TRBV5-8 with TRBJ2-7, with a tentative D call TRBD1 (5 bases). V was cut by 3 bases and J by 1 base, with 11 bases left in between. The germline CDR1 and CDR2 sequences are SGHTS and YDEGEE. The CDR3 loop spans 14 amino acids. CDR3 protein: CASSSATGSYEQYF. CDR3 DNA sequence: TGTGCCAGCAGCTCGGCTACAGGTTCCTACGAGCAGTACTTC. Looking up the rest from reference TRBV5-8 and TRBJ2-7 gives the full variable domain: EAGVTQSPTHLIKTRGQQATLRCSPISGHTSVYWYQQALGLGLQFLLWYDEGEERNRGNFPPRFSGRQFPNYSSELNVNALELEDSALYLCASSSATGSYEQYFGPGTRLTVT.

The chain uses TRBV9 and TRBJ2-7, with TRBD1 matching over 8 bases. The germline CDR1 and CDR2 sequences are SGDLS and YYNGEE. Trimming at V came to 0 bases and at J to 2 bases, leaving 10 bases not matched to a gene. The CDR3 consists of 17 residues. CDR3 nucleotide sequence: TGTGCCAGCAGCGTAGGATCCCCCGGGACAGGAACCTACGAGCAGTACTTC. This encodes CASSVGSPGTGTYEQYF.

A note on this clone: One junction end disagrees with the germline gene, perhaps due to a read error. The sample contains more than one DNA sequence encoding this CDR3. This chain joins TRBV6-1 and TRBJ1-5; the match to TRBD1 covers 7 bases. The germline V gene has CDR1 MNHNS and CDR2 SASEGT. The CDR3 contains 15 residues. As DNA, the CDR3 is TGTGCCAGCAGCCACGAACAGGGGAACAATCAACCCCAGCATTTT. It codes for CASSHEQGNNQPQHF.

The chain has TRBV7-3 and TRBJ2-1; TRBD2 matches 10 bases. CDR1 is SGHTA, CDR2 FQGTGA, per germline. With 5 bases clipped from V and 5 bases from J, the junction kept 6 bases outside the gene matches. This CDR3 is built from 15 residues. The CDR3 nucleotides are TGTGCCAGCAGCGCTCAGAGCGGGGGGGACAATGAGCAGTTCTTC. Residues: CASSAQSGGDNEQFF.

This rearrangement joins TRBV19 to TRBJ2-2; D is undetermined. The CDR3 extends over 14 amino acids. Germline CDR1 and CDR2: LNHDA and SQIVND (reference sequence). V was shortened by 9 bases and J by 2 bases, with 13 bases between the two germline ends. For the CDR3, the DNA is TGTGCCAGCCGCAGGTATTATAACACCGGGGAGCTGTTTTTT. Amino acid sequence: CASRRYYNTGELFF.

The chain uses TRBV29-1 and TRBJ2-2; 7 positions match TRBD1. Germline V CDR1 and CDR2: SQVTM, ANQGSEA. With V trimmed by 4 bases and J by 1 base, 0 bases remained unmatched. The CDR3 loop spans 13 amino acids. The CDR3 sequence is CSVGQGNTGELFF. CDR3 DNA sequence: TGCAGCGTTGGACAGGGGAACACCGGGGAGCTGTTTTTT.

The V call is TRBV7-6, the J call TRBJ1-2; D remains ambiguous. This CDR3 contains 15 residues. Per the germline V gene, CDR1 is SGHVS and CDR2 is FNYEAQ. Trimming removed 5 bases at V and 6 bases at J, with 19 bases between. CDR3: CASSVLLEGFDGYTF. The CDR3 bases are TGTGCCAGCAGCGTCCTCCTGGAGGGATTCGATGGCTACACCTTC.